This T cell receptor beta chain was identified in a study of blood T cell repertoires in COVID-19. This clone was found a few times. Germline CDR1 MGHRA, CDR2 YSYEKL. This CDR3 is 16 amino acids long. With 0 bases removed from V and 4 bases from J, the gap between germline ends came to 13 bases. Profiling relied on immunoSEQ multiplex PCR, and the TCRdb table lists in-frame clones only, not all of them. This table holds over 200,000 clones, under 90% found once. The clonotype comes from a man in his sixties who had recovered from COVID-19. V is TRBV4-1 and J is TRBJ1-3; D ambiguous. Sequenced material: peripheral blood. Written as DNA, the CDR3 is TGCGCCAGCAGCCAAGATGGACTCACTGGGGGAAACACCATATATTTT. Translated: CASSQDGLTGGNTIYF.